One sample yielded the 16 T cell receptor beta chains listed below, sequenced in a study of blood T cell repertoires in COVID-19. The repertoire was sequenced with immunoSEQ multiplex PCR; TCRdb's copy has only in-frame clones and lacks some. The repertoire holds 130,000 to 150,000 clones, with just under 85% as singletons. Sequencing was carried out using PBMCs or T cells enriched from blood (not recorded which). Receptors originate from a man aged 45-65 years who had recovered from COVID-19.

This clone appeared a few times. The chain combines TRBV7-9 with TRBJ2-2, with 9 bases aligning to TRBD1. The trim removed 6 bases at V and 0 bases at J, leaving 5 bases unmatched. CDR1 and CDR2 (germline): SEHNR, FQNEAQ (reference sequence). This CDR3 region has 16 residues. The CDR3 is CASSRDRGSNTGELFF. CDR3 nucleotides: TGTGCCAGCAGTCGTGACAGGGGGTCGAACACCGGGGAGCTGTTTTTT.

J is TRBJ2-7 and V is TRBV12-3 or TRBV12-4, with D tentatively TRBD2 (6 bases). This CDR3 has 12 amino acids. The ends were cut back, 3 bases at V and 6 bases at J, with 9 bases in the middle. The CDR3 protein is CASSLGGGEQYF. CDR3 DNA sequence: TGTGCCAGCAGTTTGGGGGGAGGCGAGCAGTACTTC.

This chain uses TRBV2 with TRBJ2-7; 8 positions agree with TRBD1. The length of the CDR3 is 13 residues. The germline gives CDR1 SNHLY, CDR2 FYNNEI. V shed 6 bases, J shed 6 bases, and the junction held 7 bases outside the gene matches. The DNA of the CDR3 is TGTGCCAGCAGCCCTCTACAGGGGGGCGAGCAGTACTTC. It encodes CASSPLQGGEQYF. The variable domain in full, completed from reference TRBV2 and TRBJ2-7, reads EPEVTQTPSHQVTQMGQEVILRCVPISNHLYFYWYRQILGQKVEFLVSFYNNEISEKSEIFDDQFSVERPDGSNFTLKIRSTKLEDSAMYFCASSPLQGGEQYFGPGTRLTVT.

The chain has TRBV6-1 and TRBJ2-1, with 9 bases fitting TRBD1. Germline lookup yields CDR1 MNHNS and CDR2 SASEGT. The CDR3 loop spans 16 amino acids. J lost 4 bases, V lost 3 bases, and 7 bases had no gene match. The CDR3 DNA is TGTGCCAGCAGTGATCCGGGACAGGGACCATACAATGAGCAGTTCTTC. This translates into CASSDPGQGPYNEQFF.

The chain has TRBV19 and TRBJ2-7, with 8 bases fitting TRBD1. The CDR3 is made up of 14 amino acids. The junction had 4 bases not matched to a gene; V was cut back by 6 bases and J by 0 bases. From germline, CDR1 is LNHDA and CDR2 SQIVND (reference sequence). The chain's CDR3 is CASSGTGLSYEQYF. CDR3 DNA: TGTGCCAGTAGCGGGACAGGTCTCTCCTACGAGCAGTACTTC.

V gene TRBV6-1 combines with J gene TRBJ2-7; the match to TRBD1 covers 10 bases. The V segment lost 1 base and the J segment 5 bases; nucleotides outside the gene matches: 5. Germline V gene lookup returns CDR1 MNHNS and CDR2 SASEGT. The CDR3 is 15 residues long. CDR3 nucleotides: TGTGCCAGCAGTGAAGAGACAGGGGGCCTCGACGAGCAGTACTTC. This encodes CASSEETGGLDEQYF.

This clone came up once. V usage is TRBV9 and J usage is TRBJ2-7, with D tentatively TRBD1 (6 bases). The germline CDR1 and CDR2 sequences are SGDLS and YYNGEE. Trimming removed 3 bases from V and 0 bases from J, with 13 bases in between. The CDR3 contains 15 residues. The CDR3 protein is CASSEGMGASYEQYF. CDR3 sequence (DNA): TGTGCCAGCAGCGAGGGGATGGGGGCCTCCTACGAGCAGTACTTC. Full variable domain (rest looked up from reference TRBV9 and TRBJ2-7): DSGVTQTPKHLITATGQRVTLRCSPRSGDLSVYWYQQSLDQGLQFLIQYYNGEERAKGNILERFSAQQFPDLHSELNLSSLELGDSALYFCASSEGMGASYEQYFGPGTRLTVT.

The chain is built from TRBV6-5 and TRBJ1-1; 8 bases fit TRBD1. Trimming cost V 6 bases and J 8 bases; bases outside gene matches: 2. The CDR3 has 11 residues. CDR1 is MNHEY and CDR2 is SVGAGI in the germline V gene. The CDR3 protein is CASRRTGEAFF. The CDR3 DNA sequence: TGTGCCAGCAGAAGGACAGGGGAAGCTTTCTTT.

The rearrangement links TRBV6-5 to TRBJ2-3; tentatively, D is TRBD2 (5 bases). The CDR3 totals 15 residues. Per the germline V gene, CDR1 is MNHEY and CDR2 is SVGAGI. V shed 5 bases and J shed 3 bases, with 15 bases lying between them. Written as DNA, the CDR3 is TGTGCCAGCAGTAGTGCGCGAGGGTTTACAGATACGCAGTATTTT. It yields the protein CASSSARGFTDTQYF.

The rearrangement joins TRBV23-1 to TRBJ2-5; 7 bases map to TRBD1. TRBV23-1 falls under the ORF class, with uncertain function. The CDR3 sequence is 15 residues long. J gave up 1 base and V 2 bases, and 4 bases lay outside the gene matches. CDR3 DNA sequence: TGCGCCAGCAGTCAAACCCGGGACAGCCAAGAGACCCAGTACTTC. This translates into CASSQTRDSQETQYF.

The chain has TRBV5-1 and TRBJ1-1; TRBD1 might be the D (6 bases). Trimming stripped 5 bases from V and 4 bases from J, with 24 bases between. CDR3 length: 17 residues. Germline CDR1 and CDR2: SGHRS and YFSETQ. CDR3 sequence reads: CASRSPGRGTRSTEAFF. The CDR3 region has the DNA TGCGCCAGCAGGTCCCCGGGCAGGGGAACACGGAGCACTGAAGCTTTCTTT.

The chain is built from TRBV9 and TRBJ1-2, with 7 bases matching TRBD1. Losses at the gene ends were 0 bases for V and 2 bases for J; bases not matched to a gene: 10. The CDR3 is 17 amino acids. Germline V CDR1 and CDR2: SGDLS, YYNGEE. CDR3 nucleotides: TGTGCCAGCAGCGTAGGCAGCGGGGGACAGCGAAACTATGGCTACACCTTC. It codes for CASSVGSGGQRNYGYTF.

V and J are TRBV28 and TRBJ2-6; D gene uncertain. Germline CDR1 and CDR2: MDHEN and SYDVKM. The V end was cut by 2 bases, the J end by 0 bases, with 5 bases between. The CDR3 has 15 residues. The CDR3: CASSLVLSGANVLTF. The CDR3 DNA is TGTGCCAGCAGTTTAGTCCTCTCTGGGGCCAACGTCCTGACTTTC.

The chain carries TRBV5-4 and TRBJ2-2, with 11 bases lining up with TRBD2. With 1 base clipped from V and 9 bases from J, the junction kept 5 bases outside the gene matches. Germline values: CDR1 SGHNT, CDR2 YYREEE (reference sequence). This CDR3 spans 15 amino acids. This CDR3 is CASSLTLAGGRELFF. For the CDR3, the DNA is TGTGCCAGCAGCTTGACGCTAGCGGGGGGCCGGGAGCTGTTTTTT.

The chain couples TRBV27 to TRBJ1-5; D call uncertain. This CDR3 region has 13 residues. V dropped 6 bases and J dropped 0 bases, with 6 bases sitting between them. CDR1 and CDR2 (germline): MNHEY, SMNVEV (reference sequence). The CDR3 DNA reads as TGTGCCAGCAGAGACACTAGCAATCAGCCCCAGCATTTT. This encodes CASRDTSNQPQHF.

The rearrangement uses TRBV10-3 and TRBJ1-5, with 7 bases that match TRBD1. CDR3 length: 13 amino acids. The V and J ends lost 10 bases and 2 bases, in that order; junction bases with no gene match: 5. Germline V lookup: CDR1 ENHRY, CDR2 SYGVKD. The CDR3: CATGTAGNQPQHF. For the CDR3, the DNA is TGTGCCACTGGGACAGCCGGCAATCAGCCCCAGCATTTT.